These 23 T cell receptor beta chains originate from one sample sequenced in a study of cytomegalovirus exposure and HLA in healthy donors. Amplification used 60 Vbeta primers and 13 Jbeta primers. Generated by immunoSEQ multiplex PCR, the TCRdb table keeps only in-frame clones and is missing some. The top ten hold around 0.91% of the sample, which has 150,000 to 200,000 clones, approximately 85% seen once. Sequencing input: PBMCs. Receptors originate from a girl aged 2-10 years in good health and CMV-seropositive.

The chain links TRBV13 to TRBJ2-7, with D unclear. With 6 bases removed from V and 2 bases from J, the gap between germline ends came to 11 bases. In germline, CDR1 is PRHDT, CDR2 FYEKMQ (reference sequence). The CDR3 totals 13 residues. CDR3 nucleotides: TGTGCCAGCAGTCACAGCCCAACCTACGAGCAGTACTTC. It is translated as CASSHSPTYEQYF.

The chain uses TRBV29-1 and TRBJ1-1, with TRBD1 identical over 7 bases. CDR3 length: 12 residues. Germline V gives CDR1 SQVTM, CDR2 ANQGSEA. V lost 4 bases to trimming and J lost 7 bases; unmatched junction nucleotides: 6. The CDR3 sequence is CSVVRGPGEAFF. The CDR3 coding sequence is TGCAGCGTTGTAAGGGGGCCGGGTGAAGCTTTCTTT.

J is TRBJ2-7 and V is TRBV7-8; 9 nucleotides agree with TRBD2. Germline lookup yields CDR1 SGHVS and CDR2 FQNEAQ. This CDR3 contains 15 residues. V lost 5 bases and J lost 7; bases outside the gene matches: 12. CDR3 in DNA: TGTGCCAGCAGCCCCCCGGTAGCGGGAGTGTATGAGCAGTACTTC. Its translation is CASSPPVAGVYEQYF. The full variable domain, with the rest looked up from reference TRBV7-8 and TRBJ2-7, is GAGVSQSPRYKVAKRGQDVALRCDPISGHVSLFWYQQALGQGPEFLTYFQNEAQLDKSGLPSDRFFAERPEGSVSTLKIQRTQQEDSAVYLCASSPPVAGVYEQYFGPGTRLTVT.

The rearrangement uses TRBV5-6 and TRBJ2-5, with unresolved D. With 1 base removed from V and 4 bases from J, the gap between germline ends came to 8 bases. This CDR3 region has 13 residues. Germline V lookup: CDR1 SGHDT, CDR2 YYEEEE. The CDR3 DNA reads as TGTGCCAGCAGCTTGTCTATCTTAGAGACCCAGTACTTC. Protein sequence: CASSLSILETQYF.

The chain recombines TRBV29-1 with TRBJ2-3; the D gene is possibly TRBD2 (6 bases). The CDR3 has 14 residues. Germline values: CDR1 SQVTM, CDR2 ANQGSEA. Trimming took 5 bases from V and 0 from J, leaving 12 bases between them. CDR3 region: CSVTGTPSTDTQYF. The CDR3 coding sequence is TGCAGCGTTACCGGGACTCCTAGCACAGATACGCAGTATTTT.

The chain employs TRBV7-3 and TRBJ2-1, with D perhaps TRBD2 (6 bases). The CDR3 spans 14 residues. The V end was cut by 6 bases, the J end by 5 bases, with 14 bases between. Germline CDR1 is SGHTA and CDR2 is FQGTGA. CDR3 sequence (DNA): TGTGCCAGCAGTTGGATGGGACTTCACAATGAGCAGTTCTTC. This codes for CASSWMGLHNEQFF.

The rearrangement uses TRBV5-4 and TRBJ1-4, with D possibly matching TRBD1 (6 bases). Germline loops: CDR1 SGHNT, CDR2 YYREEE (reference sequence). CDR3 length: 17 amino acids. Trimming shortened V by 4 bases and J by 0 bases, and 16 bases separated the two germline ends. The CDR3 region is CASSRGGGGATNEKLFF. In DNA form, the CDR3 reads TGTGCCAGCAGCCGTGGGGGCGGCGGAGCAACTAATGAAAAACTGTTTTTT.

This rearrangement joins TRBV20-1 to TRBJ2-2; D is perhaps TRBD2 (5 bases). Germline values: CDR1 DFQATT, CDR2 SNEGSKA (reference sequence). There are 11 residues in the CDR3. Trimming stripped 5 bases from V and 6 bases from J, with 7 bases between. The CDR3 sequence: CSADYSGELFF. DNA of the CDR3: TGCAGTGCTGACTACTCCGGGGAGCTGTTTTTT.

The CDR3 DNA reads TGCGCCAGCACGCACGGGGTCGGCGTTGGAAACACCATATATTTT. Translation gives CASTHGVGVGNTIYF. V is TRBV4-1 and J is TRBJ1-3, with D unresolved. V lost 7 bases, J lost 3 bases, and 16 bases lay in between. The CDR3 sequence is 15 residues long. Germline CDR1 MGHRA, CDR2 YSYEKL.

CDR3 residues: CASSLDRGQPQHF. The CDR3, as DNA: TGTGCCAGCAGTTTGGACAGGGGTCAGCCCCAGCATTTT. The genes are TRBV27 and TRBJ1-5, with 9 bases fitting TRBD1. The CDR3 has 13 residues. Germline V gene data show CDR1 as MNHEY and CDR2 as SMNVEV (reference sequence). Losses at the gene ends were 3 bases for V and 6 bases for J; bases not matched to a gene: 0.

The chain has TRBV7-9 and TRBJ1-1, with D uncertain. This CDR3 spans 13 amino acids. V was trimmed by 6 bases and J by 2 bases, leaving 10 bases between them. Germline V gives CDR1 SEHNR, CDR2 FQNEAQ (reference sequence). Here the CDR3 DNA reads TGTGCCAGCAGAGCGAGCAGAAACACTGAAGCTTTCTTT. Translation gives CASRASRNTEAFF.

The rearrangement links TRBV13 to TRBJ2-7; D is perhaps TRBD1 (6 bases). V dropped 5 bases and J dropped 0 bases, with 11 bases sitting between them. The CDR3 totals 14 residues. CDR1 is PRHDT, CDR2 FYEKMQ, per germline (reference sequence). CDR3 bases: TGTGCCAGCAGCCAGGGGTTGAGCTCCTACGAGCAGTACTTC. Translating gives CASSQGLSSYEQYF.

This clone showed up just a few times. The CDR3 is CSVERSRVDTEAFF. The CDR3 DNA sequence: TGCAGCGTTGAAAGGTCCCGGGTAGACACTGAAGCTTTCTTT. The V gene is TRBV29-1, the J gene TRBJ1-1; D gene ambiguous. Trimming removed 2 bases from V and 3 bases from J, with 13 bases in between. The germline gives CDR1 SQVTM, CDR2 ANQGSEA. CDR3 size: 14 residues.

This clone was detected once. V and J are TRBV5-1 and TRBJ2-1; 8 nucleotides align to TRBD2. The V gene end was trimmed by 4 bases and the J gene end by 2 bases; junction bases not matched to a gene: 8. The CDR3 totals 16 residues. The germline V gene has CDR1 SGHRS and CDR2 YFSETQ. CDR3 residues: CASSRGLAGPYNEQFF. CDR3 coding DNA: TGCGCCAGCAGCAGGGGGTTAGCGGGACCCTACAATGAGCAGTTCTTC.

V gene TRBV5-4 combines with J gene TRBJ2-5; D not resolved. The CDR3 covers 13 residues. V lost 0 bases and J lost 5, with 8 bases in between. Per germline, CDR1 SGHNT and CDR2 YYREEE (reference sequence). The CDR3 nucleotides are TGTGCCAGCAGCTTGGACAGACGCGAGACCCAGTACTTC. The encoded protein is CASSLDRRETQYF.

This chain connects TRBV7-9 to TRBJ2-7, with a tentative D call TRBD2 (6 bases). From germline, CDR1 is SEHNR and CDR2 FQNEAQ (reference sequence). V dropped 5 bases and J dropped 2 bases, with 16 bases sitting between them. CDR3 length equals 15 residues. CDR3 coding DNA: TGTGCCAGCAGCGACCGGGGAGGCCCGCCCTACGAGCAGTACTTC. It translates to CASSDRGGPPYEQYF. The whole variable domain, filled in from reference TRBV7-9 and TRBJ2-7, reads DTGVSQNPRHKITKRGQNVTFRCDPISEHNRLYWYRQTLGQGPEFLTYFQNEAQLEKSRLLSDRFSAERPKGSFSTLEIQRTEQGDSAMYLCASSDRGGPPYEQYFGPGTRLTVT.

V usage is TRBV2 and J usage is TRBJ2-3; TRBD2 matches 8 bases. This CDR3 has 16 amino acids. The junction had 9 bases not matched to a gene; V was cut back by 3 bases and J by 4 bases. CDR1 and CDR2 (germline): SNHLY, FYNNEI. CDR3 coding DNA: TGTGCCAGCAGTGAGCGGGGGGCACGGGTCCCAGATACGCAGTATTTT. It codes for CASSERGARVPDTQYF.

The chain uses TRBV27 and TRBJ1-2, with 7 bases matching TRBD1. The V gene's germline CDR1 is MNHEY and CDR2 SMNVEV (reference sequence). With 4 bases clipped from V and 6 bases from J, the junction kept 5 bases outside the gene matches. The CDR3 has 13 amino acids. As DNA, the CDR3 is TGTGCCAGCAGTTCCAGACAGGGAGATGGCTACACCTTC. This sequence encodes CASSSRQGDGYTF.

V is TRBV30 and J is TRBJ1-6; 7 bases line up with TRBD1. CDR1 is GTSNPN and CDR2 is SVGIG in the germline V gene (reference sequence). The CDR3 loop spans 14 amino acids. Germline trimming cut 1 base from V and 6 bases from J; bases unmatched to any gene: 3. The CDR3 DNA reads TGTGCCTGGAGTGAGGGACAGCCTAATTCACCCCTCCACTTT. Its translation is CAWSEGQPNSPLHF.

This sequence joins TRBV6-6 and TRBJ2-2, with 9 bases fitting TRBD1. The germline V gene has CDR1 MNHNY and CDR2 SVGAGI (reference sequence). This CDR3 is 15 amino acids long. J gave up 6 bases and V 6 bases, and 8 bases lay outside the gene matches. CDR3 nucleotides: TGTGCCAGCAGCAGGGGACAGGGTAGCGCCGGGGAGCTGTTTTTT. Its protein product is CASSRGQGSAGELFF.

This clone was counted only a few times. J is TRBJ1-1 and V is TRBV4-1; perhaps TRBD1 as D (5 bases). The CDR3 sequence is 13 residues long. Germline values: CDR1 MGHRA, CDR2 YSYEKL. Trimming pared 1 base from V and 3 bases from J, leaving 6 bases between. The CDR3: CASSQVGDTEAFF. The CDR3 DNA reads TGCGCCAGCAGCCAAGTAGGGGACACTGAAGCTTTCTTT.

This clone was seen only a few times. This sequence joins TRBV11-1 and TRBJ1-1, with a tentative D call TRBD1 (6 bases). This CDR3 is 11 amino acids long. CDR1 is SGHAT, CDR2 FQDESV, per germline (reference sequence). V dropped 7 bases and J dropped 6 bases, with 9 bases sitting between them. CDR3 nucleotide sequence: TGTGCCAGCAAACAGGGCCCTGAAGCTTTCTTT. The encoded protein is CASKQGPEAFF.

The chain joins TRBV4-1 to TRBJ2-5; 9 bases fit TRBD2. This CDR3 region has 15 residues. Germline V CDR1 and CDR2: MGHRA, YSYEKL. V was clipped by 3 bases and J by 8 bases; unmatched bases: 10. The CDR3 DNA reads as TGCGCCAGCAGCCACGTGGGTCGGACTAGCGAAACCCAGTACTTC. It specifies CASSHVGRTSETQYF.